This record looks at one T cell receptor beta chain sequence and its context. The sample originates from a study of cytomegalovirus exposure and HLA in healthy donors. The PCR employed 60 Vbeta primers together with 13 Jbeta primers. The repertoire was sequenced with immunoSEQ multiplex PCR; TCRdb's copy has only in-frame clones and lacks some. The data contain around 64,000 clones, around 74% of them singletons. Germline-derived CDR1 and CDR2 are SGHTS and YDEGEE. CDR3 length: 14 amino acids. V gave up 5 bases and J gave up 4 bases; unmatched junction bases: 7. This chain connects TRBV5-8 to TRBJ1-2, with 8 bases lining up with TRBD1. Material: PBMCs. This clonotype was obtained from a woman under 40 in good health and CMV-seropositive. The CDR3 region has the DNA TGTGCCAGCAGGCTCCGGGGACAGGTCTATGGCTACACCTTC. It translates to CASRLRGQVYGYTF.